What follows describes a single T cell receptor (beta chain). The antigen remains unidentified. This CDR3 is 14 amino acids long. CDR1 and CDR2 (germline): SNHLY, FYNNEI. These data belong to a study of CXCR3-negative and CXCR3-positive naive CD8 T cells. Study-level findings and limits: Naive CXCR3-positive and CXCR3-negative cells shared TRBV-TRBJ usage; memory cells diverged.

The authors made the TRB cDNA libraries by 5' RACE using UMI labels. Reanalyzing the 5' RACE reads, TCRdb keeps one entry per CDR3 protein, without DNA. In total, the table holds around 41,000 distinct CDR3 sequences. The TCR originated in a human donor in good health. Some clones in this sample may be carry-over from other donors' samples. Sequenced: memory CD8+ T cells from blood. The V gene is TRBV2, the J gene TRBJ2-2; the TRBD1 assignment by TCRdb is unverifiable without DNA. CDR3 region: CASGGGPGTGELFF.